This T cell receptor (beta chain) stems from a study of blood T cells in healthy people across ages. Study-wide background: For every two T cells, template switching captured about one barcoded beta molecule. Points from the study as a whole: Donors of long life had a larger count of naive CD4+ cells and greater diversity than aged donors. Reliance upon unsorted PBMCs precluded definitive naive versus antigen-experienced comparison.

This CDR3 contains 15 residues. V dropped 5 bases and J dropped 3 bases, with 14 bases sitting between them. Germline CDR1 reads SGHAT; CDR2 reads FQNNGV. A sample-barcoded 5' primer and a J-beta primer mix were used in a second PCR of about 7 to 12 cycles. In TCRdb, the 5' RACE reads were re-called with MiXCR into one record per CDR3 protein. This sample has 800,000 to 900,000 distinct CDR3 sequences; approximately 65% occur once, and the top ten carry 28%. The sample holds a few counts of this clonotype. The antigen is not known. The gene calls are TRBV11-2 and TRBJ2-4, with D maybe TRBD2 (6 bases). The sequenced sample was blood. The origin of this receptor is a man aged 25-40 years in good health. CDR3 loop: CASSPEGTYKNIQYF. The CDR3 DNA reads TGTGCCAGCAGCCCGGAGGGGACGTACAAAAACATTCAGTACTTC.